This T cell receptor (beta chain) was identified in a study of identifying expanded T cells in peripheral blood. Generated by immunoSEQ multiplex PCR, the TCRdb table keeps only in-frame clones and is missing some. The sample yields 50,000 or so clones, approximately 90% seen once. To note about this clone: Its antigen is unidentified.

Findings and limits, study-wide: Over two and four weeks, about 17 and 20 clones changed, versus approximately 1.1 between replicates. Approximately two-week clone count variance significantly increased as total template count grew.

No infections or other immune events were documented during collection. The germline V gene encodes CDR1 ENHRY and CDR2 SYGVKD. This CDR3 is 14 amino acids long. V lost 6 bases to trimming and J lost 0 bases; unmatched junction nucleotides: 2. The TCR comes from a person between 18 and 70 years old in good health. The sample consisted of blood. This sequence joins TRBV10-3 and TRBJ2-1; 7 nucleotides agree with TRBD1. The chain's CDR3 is CAIRTGSSYNEQFF. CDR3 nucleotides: TGTGCCATCAGGACAGGGAGCTCCTACAATGAGCAGTTCTTC.